These 9 T cell receptor beta chains were sequenced from one sample in a study of shared clonotypes between healthy human individuals. Positively selected for CCR7, the CD45RO-negative cells used as naive CD8 cells excluded terminally differentiated effector memory CD45RA+ cells. Clones were sequenced by immunoSEQ multiplex PCR, and TCRdb holds only the in-frame ones, with some missing. The sample consists of roughly 2.1 million clones, roughly 91% of them appearing once. Sequences were obtained from naive CD8+ T cells from PBMCs. These receptor sequences come from a man in his late teens or twenties in good health. Some clones in this sample may be carry-over from other donors' samples.

A note on this clone: The same CDR3 arises from other DNA sequences in this sample as well. This chain joins TRBV6-5 and TRBJ1-2, with D possibly matching TRBD1 (5 bases). Germline loops: CDR1 MNHEY, CDR2 SVGAGI. The length of the CDR3 is 13 residues. V lost 0 bases and J lost 4, with 6 bases in between. The CDR3 reads CASSYSRAYGYTF. Written as DNA, the CDR3 is TGTGCCAGCAGTTACTCCAGGGCCTATGGCTACACCTTC.

Written as DNA, the CDR3 is TGTGCCAGCAGCACCCACTCCTACGAGCAGTACTTC. Translated: CASSTHSYEQYF. The chain is built from TRBV7-8 and TRBJ2-7, with D unclear. CDR3 length: 12 amino acids. Trimming stripped 5 bases from V and 0 bases from J, with 5 bases between. Germline V lookup: CDR1 SGHVS, CDR2 FQNEAQ.

This clone showed up just once. The chain recombines TRBV5-1 with TRBJ2-1; TRBD1 or TRBD2 may be the D gene (5 bases each). Trimming took off 4 bases at V and 13 bases at J, with 15 bases between the two ends. The CDR3 spans 12 residues. CDR1 is SGHRS, CDR2 YFSETQ, per germline. The CDR3 region has the DNA TGCGCCAGCAGCGGGGACGCCGGAGCTCAGTTCTTC. This sequence encodes CASSGDAGAQFF.

The rearrangement joins TRBV10-3 to TRBJ2-5; 11 bases are a match to TRBD2. The CDR3 has 16 amino acids. Germline-derived CDR1 and CDR2 are ENHRY and SYGVKD. J lost 5 bases, V lost 3 bases, and 8 bases had no gene match. The CDR3 DNA is TGTGCCATCAGTGACGGGACTAGCGGTAACGCGGAGACCCAGTACTTC. It translates to CAISDGTSGNAETQYF.

The CDR3 bases are TGTGCCAGCAGCTTAAACTCCCTGAGCCTCTATCGGGGGGAGCAGTACTTC. Translation: CASSLNSLSLYRGEQYF. The chain has TRBV27 and TRBJ2-7; TRBD2 might be the D (6 bases). CDR3 length: 17 residues. Trimming took 6 bases from V and 7 from J, leaving 28 bases between them. Germline loops: CDR1 MNHEY, CDR2 SMNVEV (reference sequence).

The chain links TRBV15 to TRBJ2-7; D gene uncertain. CDR3 length: 16 amino acids. Trimming pared 0 bases from V and 4 bases from J, leaving 16 bases between. Germline-derived CDR1 and CDR2 are LNHNV and YYDKDF (reference sequence). CDR3 coding DNA: TGTGCCACCAGCAGAGATTTAGGTACCCTTATGTACGAGCAGTACTTC. Its translation is CATSRDLGTLMYEQYF.

This clone was seen at least ten times. The chain joins TRBV9 to TRBJ2-1; 14 bases are a match to TRBD2. The J segment lost 5 bases and the V segment lost 2 bases, leaving 9 bases of the junction unmatched. The germline gives CDR1 SGDLS, CDR2 YYNGEE. The CDR3 is 18 residues long. CDR3 residues: CASSVYLTGLAGDNEQFF. Here the CDR3 DNA reads TGTGCCAGCAGCGTCTACCTCACGGGACTAGCGGGAGACAATGAGCAGTTCTTC.

This chain links TRBV2 with TRBJ1-5; 7 bases are a match to TRBD1. CDR3 length: 14 amino acids. Germline loops: CDR1 SNHLY, CDR2 FYNNEI. V lost 6 bases to trimming and J lost 6 bases; unmatched junction nucleotides: 8. CDR3 loop: CASSTTGRGQPQHF. The CDR3 region has the DNA TGTGCCAGCAGCACGACAGGGAGGGGTCAGCCCCAGCATTTT.

V and J are TRBV7-3 and TRBJ1-1, with TRBD1 as a possible D gene (6 bases). The CDR3 loop spans 15 amino acids. Trimming removed 0 bases at V and 3 bases at J, with 11 bases between. Germline loops: CDR1 SGHTA, CDR2 FQGTGA. The CDR3 loop reads CASSLTSGADTEAFF. The DNA of the CDR3 is TGTGCCAGCAGCTTAACTTCGGGGGCGGACACTGAAGCTTTCTTT.